This T cell receptor (beta chain) emerged from a study of blood T cell repertoires in COVID-19. Method: immunoSEQ multiplex PCR; TCRdb's copy keeps in-frame clones and lacks some. Altogether some 80,000 clones are present, around nine tenths being singletons, with the ten largest covering under 8.5%. This CDR3 is built from 14 residues. Germline V gives CDR1 SGHNT, CDR2 YYREEE (reference sequence). Losses at the gene ends were 3 bases for V and 3 bases for J; bases not matched to a gene: 5. This chain connects TRBV5-4 to TRBJ2-5; 7 bases are a match to TRBD1. Sequencing used peripheral blood. The sequence was collected from a man older than 75 with active or convalescent COVID-19. The CDR3 sequence: CASSSYDREETQYF. The CDR3 nucleotides read TGTGCCAGCAGCTCTTATGACAGGGAAGAGACCCAGTACTTC.